The 19 T cell receptor beta chains presented below share a single source sample, sequenced in a study of T cell responses to AZD1222 COVID-19 vaccine. Only in-frame clones appear in the TCRdb table, and some are missing; sequencing was by immunoSEQ multiplex PCR. The profile shows about 130,000 clones, over 85% of them singletons. Sequencing was performed on peripheral blood, taken on day 0 of AZD1222 vaccination. The receptors originated from an adult in good health.

The chain uses TRBV6-5 and TRBJ1-1; weak D call: TRBD1 (5 bases). Trimming left V 0 bases short and J 8 bases short, with 16 bases between. This CDR3 is built from 15 residues. From germline, CDR1 is MNHEY and CDR2 SVGAGI. The CDR3 region is CASSYSQVSAGEAFF. As DNA, the CDR3 is TGTGCCAGCAGTTACTCACAGGTTTCGGCAGGAGAAGCTTTCTTT.

This clone was observed once. The V gene is TRBV18, the J gene TRBJ2-7; 9 bases match TRBD1. The CDR3 length is 15 residues. Per the germline V gene, CDR1 is KGHSH and CDR2 is LQKENI. V was pared by 6 bases and J by 5 bases, with 11 bases of the junction left unmatched. CDR3 loop: CASSKSQGARDEQYF. CDR3 nucleotides: TGTGCCAGCTCGAAATCACAGGGGGCGCGCGACGAGCAGTACTTC. Based on the CDR3 plus reference TRBV18 and TRBJ2-7, the full variable domain is NAGVMQNPRHLVRRRGQEARLRCSPMKGHSHVYWYRQLPEEGLKFMVYLQKENIIDESGMPKERFSAEFPKEGPSILRIQQVVRGDSAAYFCASSKSQGARDEQYFGPGTRLTVT.

The chain joins TRBV12-3 or TRBV12-4 to TRBJ1-5; D is unclear. Between the trimmed V and J ends, which lost 7 bases and 4 bases, there was a span of 8 bases. The CDR3 has 12 amino acids. Here the CDR3 DNA reads TGTGCCAGCACTCTTGGTAATCAGCCCCAGCATTTT. Protein sequence: CASTLGNQPQHF.

The V gene is TRBV30, the J gene TRBJ1-6; D not resolved. The V gene's germline CDR1 is GTSNPN and CDR2 SVGIG (reference sequence). V gave up 3 bases and J gave up 7 bases, with 7 bases separating them. The CDR3 loop spans 12 amino acids. CDR3 sequence reads: CAWSASNSPLHF. The DNA of the CDR3 is TGTGCCTGGAGCGCTTCGAATTCACCCCTCCACTTT.

V and J are TRBV27 and TRBJ2-2, with no clear D. V dropped 3 bases and J dropped 4 bases, with 6 bases sitting between them. From germline, CDR1 is MNHEY and CDR2 SMNVEV (reference sequence). The CDR3 is made up of 13 amino acids. CDR3 residues: CASSFHSTGELFF. As DNA, the CDR3 is TGTGCCAGCAGTTTCCACAGCACCGGGGAGCTGTTTTTT.

The rearrangement joins TRBV19 to TRBJ1-3, with D hard to call. The germline gives CDR1 LNHDA, CDR2 SQIVND (reference sequence). This CDR3 spans 14 amino acids. V dropped 6 bases and J dropped 2 bases, with 11 bases sitting between them. CDR3 loop: CASRISQTGNTIYF. CDR3 sequence (DNA): TGTGCCAGTAGAATTTCACAGACTGGAAACACCATATATTTT.

The J gene is TRBJ2-7, the V gene TRBV18; D is unclear. Trimming left V 0 bases short and J 3 bases short, with 6 bases between. The germline gives CDR1 KGHSH, CDR2 LQKENI. This CDR3 is 13 amino acids long. CDR3 protein: CASSPPDVYEQYF. The CDR3 DNA is TGTGCCAGCTCACCACCAGATGTCTACGAGCAGTACTTC.

V is TRBV30 and J is TRBJ1-2; D not resolved. V was trimmed by 4 bases and J by 8 bases, leaving 11 bases between them. The CDR3 sequence is 11 residues long. CDR1 and CDR2 (germline): GTSNPN, SVGIG (reference sequence). CDR3 amino acids: CAWKGQGGYTF. As DNA, the CDR3 is TGTGCCTGGAAGGGTCAAGGCGGCTACACCTTC.

The chain has TRBV21-1 and TRBJ1-2. TRBV21-1 is deemed a pseudogene. The CDR3 loop spans 15 amino acids. For the CDR3, the DNA is TGTGCCAGCAGCAAACATAGGCCTCTGGGCTATGGCTACACCTTC. Translating gives CASSKHRPLGYGYTF.

This chain joins TRBV2 and TRBJ2-2; D not resolved. Trimming left V 2 bases short and J 6 bases short, with 19 bases between. This CDR3 has 17 residues. CDR1 and CDR2 from the germline V gene are SNHLY and FYNNEI. The CDR3 is CASSEMAGRSRSGELFF. CDR3 nucleotide sequence: TGTGCCAGCAGTGAAATGGCAGGAAGGTCGCGATCCGGGGAGCTGTTTTTT. Variable domain in full (rest from reference TRBV2 and TRBJ2-2): EPEVTQTPSHQVTQMGQEVILRCVPISNHLYFYWYRQILGQKVEFLVSFYNNEISEKSEIFDDQFSVERPDGSNFTLKIRSTKLEDSAMYFCASSEMAGRSRSGELFFGEGSRLTVL.

This chain connects TRBV6-5 to TRBJ1-1; a possible D gene is TRBD1 (5 bases). The V gene's germline CDR1 is MNHEY and CDR2 SVGAGI. The ends were cut back, 10 bases at V and 4 bases at J, with 16 bases in the middle. The CDR3 sequence is 13 residues long. CDR3 bases: TGTGCCACATCTCCAGGGCGCCGCACTGAAGCTTTCTTT. This encodes CATSPGRRTEAFF.

This clone appeared once. The chain joins TRBV7-2 to TRBJ2-2; 9 nucleotides match TRBD1. This CDR3 is 13 amino acids long. CDR1 is SGHTA, CDR2 FQGNSA, per germline. The trim removed 5 bases at V and 8 bases at J, leaving 3 bases unmatched. CDR3 DNA sequence: TGTGCCAGCAGCCGGGACAGGGTTGGGGAGCTGTTTTTT. Translation gives CASSRDRVGELFF.

The genes are TRBV13 and TRBJ1-6; 7 nucleotides match TRBD1. V trimming: 3 bases; J trimming: 4 bases; junction bases outside the gene matches: 0. Germline V gene data show CDR1 as PRHDT and CDR2 as FYEKMQ (reference sequence). This CDR3 has 14 amino acids. The CDR3 DNA reads as TGTGCCAGCAGCTTGGGACAGTATAATTCACCCCTCCACTTT. Translating it yields CASSLGQYNSPLHF.

Comments on this clone: One end of the junction varies from germline; a read error may be responsible. The J gene is TRBJ1-2, the V gene TRBV6-5; 7 nucleotides agree with TRBD1. CDR3 size: 15 residues. Germline V gene lookup returns CDR1 MNHEY and CDR2 SVGAGI. The CDR3: CASSSQGGRDYGYTF. CDR3 coding DNA: TGTGCCAGCAGTTCCCAGGGGGGCCGGGACTACGGCTACACCTTC.

V is TRBV7-9 and J is TRBJ1-6; D may be TRBD1 (5 bases). V lost 2 bases, J lost 8 bases, and 16 bases lay in between. This CDR3 has 16 amino acids. From germline, CDR1 is SEHNR and CDR2 FQNEAQ (reference sequence). Here the CDR3 reads CASSLRSGRYHSPLHF. In DNA form, the CDR3 reads TGTGCCAGCAGCTTAAGGTCGGGGCGGTACCATTCACCCCTCCACTTT.

The rearrangement links TRBV3-1 (or the pseudogene TRBV3-2) to TRBJ1-2, with D uncertain. The CDR3 runs 16 residues. V was cut by 4 bases and J by 0 bases, with 15 bases left in between. The germline CDR1 and CDR2 sequences are LGHDT and YNNKEL (reference sequence). The CDR3 nucleotides are TGTGCCAGCAGCCGTACAGAGGCCCCAGCTAACTATGGCTACACCTTC. Translating gives CASSRTEAPANYGYTF.

J is TRBJ2-7 and V is TRBV11-2, with D tentatively TRBD2 (5 bases). The CDR3 covers 13 residues. V dropped 4 bases and J dropped 3 bases, with 10 bases sitting between them. Per the germline V gene, CDR1 is SGHAT and CDR2 is FQNNGV. The CDR3 nucleotides are TGTGCCAGCAGCTCTCCCCGGGGCTACGAGCAGTACTTC. Its translation is CASSSPRGYEQYF.

This sequence joins TRBV5-1 and TRBJ1-4; no firm D call. Germline loops: CDR1 SGHRS, CDR2 YFSETQ. The CDR3 has 16 amino acids. V was shortened by 0 bases and J by 0 bases, with 9 bases between the two germline ends. The CDR3 sequence: CASSLAGSATNEKLFF. CDR3 coding DNA: TGCGCCAGCAGCTTGGCCGGTTCTGCAACTAATGAAAAACTGTTTTTT.

This chain joins TRBV5-6 and TRBJ2-2; weak D call: TRBD1 (6 bases). From germline, CDR1 is SGHDT and CDR2 YYEEEE. V lost 4 bases and J lost 4, with 11 bases in between. This CDR3 has 14 amino acids. The CDR3 region has the DNA TGTGCCAGCAGCCAGGGGCGAGGCACCGGGGAGCTGTTTTTT. Its translation is CASSQGRGTGELFF.